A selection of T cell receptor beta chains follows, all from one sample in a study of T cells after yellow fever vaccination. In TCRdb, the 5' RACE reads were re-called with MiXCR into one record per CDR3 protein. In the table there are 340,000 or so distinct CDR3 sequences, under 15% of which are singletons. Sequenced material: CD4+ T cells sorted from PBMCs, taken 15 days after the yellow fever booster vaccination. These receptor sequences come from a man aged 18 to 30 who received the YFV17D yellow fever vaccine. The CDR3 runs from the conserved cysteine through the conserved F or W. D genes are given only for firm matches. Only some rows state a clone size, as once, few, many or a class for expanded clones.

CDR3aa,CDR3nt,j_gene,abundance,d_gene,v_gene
CASSTYLMTGNNEKLFF,TGTGCCAGCAGTACCTATCTCATGACAGGGAATAATGAAAAACTGTTTTTT,TRBJ1-4,few,TRBD1,TRBV28
CASSPTQMNTEAFF,TGTGCCAGCTCACCGACACAGATGAACACTGAAGCTTTCTTT,TRBJ1-1,-,-,TRBV18
CASSLVLQISTGDTQYF,TGCGCCAGCAGCTTGGTCCTACAGATAAGCACGGGAGATACGCAGTATTTT,TRBJ2-3,many,-,TRBV5-1
CASSEARGLAGNTIYF,TGTGCCAGCAGTGAAGCGAGGGGATTAGCTGGAAACACCATATATTTT,TRBJ1-3,-,-,TRBV6-1
CASSPSGGETQYF,TGTGCCAGCAGCCCTAGCGGGGGGGAGACCCAGTACTTC,TRBJ2-5,few,TRBD2,TRBV9
CASSMDRAYEQYF,TGTGCCAGCAGTATGGACAGAGCTTACGAGCAGTACTTC,TRBJ2-7,few,-,TRBV12-3/TRBV12-4
CASSLWQEVNEQFF,TGTGCCAGCAGCTTGTGGCAGGAGGTGAATGAGCAGTTCTTC,TRBJ2-1,-,-,TRBV7-2
CASSLVRAGGRLPTGTDTQYF,TGTGCCAGCAGTTTGGTTCGGGCGGGGGGGCGGTTACCCACGGGCACAGATACGCAGTATTTT,TRBJ2-3,-,TRBD2,TRBV27
CASSQLYTDTQYF,TGTGCCAGCAGCCAACTATACACAGATACGCAGTATTTT,TRBJ2-3,few,-,TRBV4-2
CASSLAPFRGLGEQYF,TGTGCCAGCAGCCTCGCCCCGTTTAGGGGGCTGGGCGAGCAGTACTTC,TRBJ2-7,-,TRBD1,TRBV12-3/TRBV12-4
CASRGQTYTGELFF,TGTGCCAGCAGGGGACAGACTTACACCGGGGAGCTGTTTTTT,TRBJ2-2,few,TRBD1,TRBV6-2/TRBV6-3
CASSWQTSGGTDTQYF,TGTGCCAGCAGTTGGCAGACTAGCGGGGGTACAGATACGCAGTATTTT,TRBJ2-3,-,TRBD2,TRBV6-2/TRBV6-3
CASSAGWASGGRETQYF,TGCGCCAGCAGCGCCGGTTGGGCTAGCGGGGGACGGGAGACCCAGTACTTC,TRBJ2-5,-,TRBD2,TRBV5-1
CASSSGQADQPQHF,TGTGCCAGCAGCAGCGGACAGGCGGATCAGCCCCAGCATTTT,TRBJ1-5,-,TRBD1,TRBV28
CASMRSHQETQYF,TGTGCCAGCATGAGGAGCCATCAAGAGACCCAGTACTTC,TRBJ2-5,few,-,TRBV2
CASSSDMTFTPLHF,TGTGCCAGCAGCTCCGACATGACATTTACACCCCTCCACTTT,TRBJ1-6,few,-,TRBV7-2
CASSGRLRGVRTDTQYF,TGTGCCAGCAGCGGAAGACTGCGCGGGGTGCGCACAGATACGCAGTATTTT,TRBJ2-3,many,-,TRBV5-6
CSVVAGGDTQYF,TGCAGCGTTGTAGCGGGGGGCGATACGCAGTATTTT,TRBJ2-3,-,TRBD2,TRBV29-1
CASSFGSPTYEQYF,TGCGCCAGCAGCTTCGGGTCGCCTACCTACGAGCAGTACTTC,TRBJ2-7,few,-,TRBV5-1
CSARTANQPQHF,TGCAGTGCTAGGACAGCTAATCAGCCCCAGCATTTT,TRBJ1-5,many,-,TRBV20-1
CASSLTGPSGYGYTF,TGTGCCAGCAGTCTGACAGGGCCCTCGGGCTATGGCTACACCTTC,TRBJ1-2,-,TRBD1,TRBV28
CASSERRANRIQETQYF,TGTGCCAGCAGCGAACGAAGGGCGAACAGGATCCAAGAGACCCAGTACTTC,TRBJ2-5,few,-,TRBV6-8
CASSQDNRGDYGYTF,TGTGCCAGCAGCCAAGATAACCGAGGGGACTATGGCTACACCTTC,TRBJ1-2,-,-,TRBV4-2
CASSPGTGLNEQFF,TGTGCCAGCAGCCCTGGGACAGGCCTCAATGAGCAGTTCTTC,TRBJ2-1,many,TRBD1,TRBV7-2
CASSRRQGLDYGYTF,TGCGCCAGCAGCCGCCGACAAGGTTTGGACTATGGCTACACCTTC,TRBJ1-2,few,-,TRBV4-1
CSAIRDRGATEAFF,TGCAGTGCTATTCGGGACAGGGGCGCCACTGAAGCTTTCTTT,TRBJ1-1,few,TRBD1,TRBV20-1
CASMGGQLYEQFF,TGCGCCAGCATGGGGGGACAGCTTTATGAGCAGTTCTTC,TRBJ2-1,-,-,TRBV5-1
CASRPSGGRYGYTF,TGTGCCAGCAGACCCTCAGGGGGTCGGTATGGCTACACCTTC,TRBJ1-2,-,TRBD1,TRBV7-9
CASGFYNEQFF,TGTGCCAGCGGGTTTTACAATGAGCAGTTCTTC,TRBJ2-1,-,-,TRBV2
CSASTGQAGRAYGYTF,TGCAGTGCTAGTACGGGTCAGGCCGGTAGAGCCTATGGCTACACCTTC,TRBJ1-2,-,-,TRBV20-1
CASSPYRGVQPQHF,TGCGCCAGCAGCCCCTACAGGGGCGTTCAGCCCCAGCATTTT,TRBJ1-5,-,TRBD1,TRBV4-3
CASSWTGASSYEQYF,TGCGCCAGCAGCTGGACGGGGGCTAGCTCCTACGAGCAGTACTTC,TRBJ2-7,-,-,TRBV5-1
CATSGTSGTHYNEQFF,TGTGCCACCAGCGGAACGTCCGGGACCCACTACAATGAGCAGTTCTTC,TRBJ2-1,few,-,TRBV15
CASSLLWGYEQYF,TGTGCCAGCAGTCTCTTATGGGGCTACGAGCAGTACTTC,TRBJ2-7,many,-,TRBV12-3/TRBV12-4
CASSLTPETEAFF,TGTGCCAGCAGCTTAACGCCCGAGACTGAAGCTTTCTTT,TRBJ1-1,few,-,TRBV7-3
CASSLTMETQYF,TGTGCCAGCAGCTTAACAATGGAGACCCAGTACTTC,TRBJ2-5,-,-,TRBV11-2
CSVFLQGSGAYNEQFF,TGCAGCGTCTTCTTACAGGGGAGTGGGGCCTACAATGAGCAGTTCTTC,TRBJ2-1,many,TRBD1,TRBV29-1
CSASNREAGNTIYF,TGCAGTGCTAGCAACAGGGAGGCTGGAAACACCATATATTTT,TRBJ1-3,-,-,TRBV20-1
CASSLAPELQPQHF,TGCGCCAGCAGCTTGGCCCCGGAACTCCAGCCCCAGCATTTT,TRBJ1-5,-,-,TRBV5-1
CASSEGGHGEKLFF,TGTGCCAGCAGTGAAGGGGGCCATGGGGAAAAACTGTTTTTT,TRBJ1-4,-,-,TRBV25-1
CASRPQTGTVAEAFF,TGTGCCAGCAGGCCACAGACAGGGACGGTGGCTGAAGCTTTCTTT,TRBJ1-1,-,TRBD1,TRBV7-9
CSARRVGLTIEQYF,TGCAGTGCTAGAAGGGTGGGGCTAACCATAGAGCAGTACTTC,TRBJ2-7,-,-,TRBV20-1
CSAPGQGIVGYTF,TGCAGTGCTCCGGGACAGGGGATTGTCGGCTACACCTTC,TRBJ1-2,-,TRBD1,TRBV20-1